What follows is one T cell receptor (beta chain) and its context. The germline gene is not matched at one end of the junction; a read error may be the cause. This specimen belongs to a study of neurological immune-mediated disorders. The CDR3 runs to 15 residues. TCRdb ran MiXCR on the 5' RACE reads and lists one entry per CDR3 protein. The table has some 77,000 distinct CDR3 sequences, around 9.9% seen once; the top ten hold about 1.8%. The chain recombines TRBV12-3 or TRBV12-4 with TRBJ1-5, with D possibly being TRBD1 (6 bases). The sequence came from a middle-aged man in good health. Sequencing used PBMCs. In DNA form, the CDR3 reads TGTGCCAGCAGCTTAGGGGGAGGTAAAAATCAGACCCAGCATTTT. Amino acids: CASSLGGGKNQTQHF.